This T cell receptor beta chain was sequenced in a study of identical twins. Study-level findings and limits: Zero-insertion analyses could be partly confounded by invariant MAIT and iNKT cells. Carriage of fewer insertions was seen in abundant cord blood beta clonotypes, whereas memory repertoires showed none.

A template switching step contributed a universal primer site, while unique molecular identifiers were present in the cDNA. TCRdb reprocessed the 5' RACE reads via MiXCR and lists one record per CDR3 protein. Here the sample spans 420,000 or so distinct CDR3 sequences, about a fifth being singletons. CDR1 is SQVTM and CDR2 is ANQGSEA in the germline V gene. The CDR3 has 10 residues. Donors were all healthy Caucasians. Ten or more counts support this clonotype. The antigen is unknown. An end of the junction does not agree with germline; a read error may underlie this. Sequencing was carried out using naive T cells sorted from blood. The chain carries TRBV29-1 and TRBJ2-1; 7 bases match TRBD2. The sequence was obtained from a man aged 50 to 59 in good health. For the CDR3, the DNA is TGCAGCGTTGTGGGAGGGGAGCGGTTCTTC. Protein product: CSVVGGERFF.